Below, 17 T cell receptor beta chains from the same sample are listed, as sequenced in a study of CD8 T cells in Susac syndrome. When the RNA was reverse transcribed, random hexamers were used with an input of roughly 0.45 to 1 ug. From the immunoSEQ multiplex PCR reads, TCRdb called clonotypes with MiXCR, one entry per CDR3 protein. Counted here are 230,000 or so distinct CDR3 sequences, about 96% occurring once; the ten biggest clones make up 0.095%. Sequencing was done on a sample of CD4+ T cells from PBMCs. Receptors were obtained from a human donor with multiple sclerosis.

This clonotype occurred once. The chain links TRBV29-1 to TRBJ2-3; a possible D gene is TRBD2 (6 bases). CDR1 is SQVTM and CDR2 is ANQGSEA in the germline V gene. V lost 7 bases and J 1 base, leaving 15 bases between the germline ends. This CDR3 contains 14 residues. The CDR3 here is CSGRDSAGTDTQYF. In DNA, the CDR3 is TGCAGCGGTAGGGACTCAGCCGGCACAGATACGCAGTATTTT.

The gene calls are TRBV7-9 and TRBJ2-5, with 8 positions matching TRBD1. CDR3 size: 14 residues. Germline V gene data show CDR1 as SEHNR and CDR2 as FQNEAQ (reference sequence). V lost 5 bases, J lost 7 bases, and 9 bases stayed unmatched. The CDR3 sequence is CASSQDRARGTQYF. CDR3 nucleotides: TGTGCCAGCAGCCAGGACAGGGCGAGGGGGACCCAGTACTTC.

CDR3 sequence: CASSALGTSSPQETQYF. For the CDR3, the DNA is TGTGCCAGCAGTGCTTTGGGGACTAGTTCCCCTCAAGAGACCCAGTACTTC. The chain combines TRBV2 with TRBJ2-5, with TRBD2 identical over 8 bases. The CDR3 is made up of 17 amino acids. Germline CDR1 reads SNHLY; CDR2 reads FYNNEI. Unmatched junction bases numbered 12, after V lost 4 bases and J lost 2 bases.

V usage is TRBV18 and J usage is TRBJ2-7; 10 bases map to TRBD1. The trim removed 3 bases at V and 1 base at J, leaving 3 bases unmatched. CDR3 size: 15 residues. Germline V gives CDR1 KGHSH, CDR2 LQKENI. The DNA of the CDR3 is TGTGCCAGCTCACCCGGACAGGGGGGATCCTACGAGCAGTACTTC. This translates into CASSPGQGGSYEQYF.

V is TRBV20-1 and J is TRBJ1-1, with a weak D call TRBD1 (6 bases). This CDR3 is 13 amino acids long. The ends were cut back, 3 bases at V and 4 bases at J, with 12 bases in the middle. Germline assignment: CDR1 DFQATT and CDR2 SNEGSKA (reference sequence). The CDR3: CSASVGGGTEAFF. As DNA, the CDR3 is TGCAGTGCTAGTGTCGGAGGGGGCACTGAAGCTTTCTTT.

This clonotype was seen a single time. In nucleotides, the CDR3 is TGTGCCAGCAGCTTAGGCGGGGTATGGGGAGATACGCAGTATTTT. This codes for CASSLGGVWGDTQYF. The V call is TRBV7-2, the J call TRBJ2-3; perhaps TRBD2 as D (6 bases). V lost 1 base to trimming and J lost 5 bases, with 13 bases between them. The CDR3 has 15 residues. The germline CDR1 and CDR2 sequences are SGHTA and FQGNSA.

CDR3 residues: CSARVLAYSYNEQFF. CDR3 sequence (DNA): TGCAGTGCTAGAGTTCTAGCGTACTCCTACAATGAGCAGTTCTTC. The V and J genes are TRBV20-1 and TRBJ2-1; perhaps TRBD2 as D (6 bases). The CDR3 runs to 15 residues. Germline V gene data show CDR1 as DFQATT and CDR2 as SNEGSKA (reference sequence). V was trimmed by 1 base and J by 0 bases, leaving 10 bases between them.

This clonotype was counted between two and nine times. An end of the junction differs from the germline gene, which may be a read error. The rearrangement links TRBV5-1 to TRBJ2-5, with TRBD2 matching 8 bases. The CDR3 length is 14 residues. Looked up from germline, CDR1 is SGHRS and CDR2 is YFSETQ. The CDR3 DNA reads TGTGCCAGCTCCCTCGGGGGGGCGCAAGAGACCCAGTACTTC. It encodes CASSLGGAQETQYF. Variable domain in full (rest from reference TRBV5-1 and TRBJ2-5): KAGVTQTPRYLIKTRGQQVTLSCSPISGHRSVSWYQQTPGQGLQFLFEYFSETQRNKGNFPGRFSGRQFSNSRSEMNVSTLELGDSALYLCASSLGGAQETQYFGPGTRLLVL.

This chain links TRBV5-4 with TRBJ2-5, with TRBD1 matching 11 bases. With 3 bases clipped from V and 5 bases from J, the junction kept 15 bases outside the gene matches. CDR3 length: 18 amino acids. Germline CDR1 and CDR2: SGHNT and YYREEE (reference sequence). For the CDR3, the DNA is TGTGCCAGCAGCTCCATGTTCGGGACAGGGGGTCAAGGGGAGACCCAGTACTTC. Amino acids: CASSSMFGTGGQGETQYF.

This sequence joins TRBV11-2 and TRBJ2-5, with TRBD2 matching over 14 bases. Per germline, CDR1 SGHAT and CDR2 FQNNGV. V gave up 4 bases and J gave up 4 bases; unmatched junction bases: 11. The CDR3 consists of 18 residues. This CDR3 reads CASSSRTSGGRAGETQYF. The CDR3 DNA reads TGTGCCAGCAGCTCGAGGACTAGCGGGGGGCGGGCTGGAGAGACCCAGTACTTC.

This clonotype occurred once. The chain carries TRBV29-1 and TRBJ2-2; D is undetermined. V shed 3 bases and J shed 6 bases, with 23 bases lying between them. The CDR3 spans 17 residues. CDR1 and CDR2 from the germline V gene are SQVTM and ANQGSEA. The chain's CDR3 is CSVEGTDGRSLSGELFF. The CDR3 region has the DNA TGCAGCGTTGAGGGCACTGATGGCCGGTCGCTCTCCGGGGAGCTGTTTTTT.

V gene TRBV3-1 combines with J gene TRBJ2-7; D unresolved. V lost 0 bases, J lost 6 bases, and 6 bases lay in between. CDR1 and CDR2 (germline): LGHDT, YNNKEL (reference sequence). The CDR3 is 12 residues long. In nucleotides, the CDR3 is TGTGCCAGCAGCCAAGATTTTACCGAGCAGTACTTC. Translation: CASSQDFTEQYF.

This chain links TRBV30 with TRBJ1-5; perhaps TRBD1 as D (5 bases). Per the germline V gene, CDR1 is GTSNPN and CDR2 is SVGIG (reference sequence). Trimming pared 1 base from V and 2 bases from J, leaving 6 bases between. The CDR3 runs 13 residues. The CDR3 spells CAWSGDGNQPQHF. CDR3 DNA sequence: TGTGCCTGGAGTGGGGACGGCAATCAGCCCCAGCATTTT.

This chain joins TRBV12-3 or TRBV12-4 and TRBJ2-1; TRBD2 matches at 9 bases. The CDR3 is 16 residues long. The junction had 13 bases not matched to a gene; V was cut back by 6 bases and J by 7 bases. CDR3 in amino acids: CASSPGLAFPKNEQFF. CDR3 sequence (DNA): TGTGCCAGCAGCCCCGGACTAGCGTTTCCGAAAAATGAGCAGTTCTTC.

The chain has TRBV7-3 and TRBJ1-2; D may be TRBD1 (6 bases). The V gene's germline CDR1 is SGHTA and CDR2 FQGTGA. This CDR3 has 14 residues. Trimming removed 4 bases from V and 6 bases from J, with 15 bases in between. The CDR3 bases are TGTGCCAGCAGCTCCCAAACGAACAGGGATGGCTACACCTTC. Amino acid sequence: CASSSQTNRDGYTF. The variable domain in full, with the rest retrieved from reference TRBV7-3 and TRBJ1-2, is GAGVSQTPSNKVTEKGKYVELRCDPISGHTALYWYRQSLGQGPEFLIYFQGTGAADDSGLPNDRFFAVRPEGSVSTLKIQRTERGDSAVYLCASSSQTNRDGYTFGSGTRLTVV.

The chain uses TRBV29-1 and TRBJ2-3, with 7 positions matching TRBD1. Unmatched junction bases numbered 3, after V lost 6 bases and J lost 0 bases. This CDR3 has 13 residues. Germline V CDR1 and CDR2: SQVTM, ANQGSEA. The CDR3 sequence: CSVTTGSTDTQYF. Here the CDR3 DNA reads TGCAGCGTAACGACAGGGAGCACAGATACGCAGTATTTT.

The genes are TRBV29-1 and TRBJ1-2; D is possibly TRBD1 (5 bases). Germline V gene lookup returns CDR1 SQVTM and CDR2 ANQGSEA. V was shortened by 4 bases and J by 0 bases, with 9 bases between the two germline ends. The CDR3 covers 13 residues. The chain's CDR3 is CSVAGTSNYGYTF. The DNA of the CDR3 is TGCAGCGTTGCCGGGACCTCTAACTATGGCTACACCTTC.